This T cell receptor beta chain was profiled in a study of T cell changes during pregnancy in multiple sclerosis. TCRdb's copy holds only in-frame clones and misses some; the assay was immunoSEQ multiplex PCR. The table shows some 140,000 clones, with around 95% occurring only once. The CDR3 runs to 15 residues. Germline V gene sequence: CDR1 SGDLS, CDR2 YYNGEE. The V and J ends lost 3 bases and 5 bases, in that order; junction bases with no gene match: 5. The J gene is TRBJ2-1, the V gene TRBV9; 10 bases agree with TRBD1. The input for sequencing was peripheral blood, taken after pregnancy. The TCR comes from a female donor with multiple sclerosis, enrolled in a pregnancy study. The CDR3 here is CASSEGQGLNNEQFF. The CDR3 bases are TGTGCCAGCAGCGAGGGACAGGGGTTGAACAATGAGCAGTTCTTC.